This T cell receptor (beta chain) was documented in a study of cytomegalovirus exposure and HLA in healthy donors. Details on this clone: Its antigen is still unknown.

Germline V CDR1 and CDR2: SNHLY, FYNNEI. The V and J ends lost 2 bases and 4 bases respectively, with 14 bases between them. The CDR3 sequence is 15 residues long. Broader study findings: In a later analysis, at a false discovery rate of 0.05, roughly 17,000 TCR beta sequences matched HLA alleles. Versus the approximately 700-donor mean, an Asian-associated ancestry cluster reportedly showed fewer N-insertions in a later analysis. According to a later analysis, most TCR beta chains associated with CMV appeared HLA-restricted. A highly shared variant cluster was judged a likely technical artifact.

It was with 60 Vbeta and 13 Jbeta primers that the PCR ran. Using immunoSEQ multiplex PCR, the repertoire was profiled, and TCRdb retains in-frame clones only, with some absent. The table has 200,000 to 250,000 clones, around 89% seen once; the top ten hold around 1%. V gene TRBV2 combines with J gene TRBJ1-2; possible D gene TRBD1, 6 bases. Sequenced: PBMCs. The clonotype originates from a woman younger than 35 in good health and CMV-seronegative. CDR3 bases: TGTGCCAGCAGTGAAAACAGGGAACCTACCTATGGCTACACCTTC. It yields the protein CASSENREPTYGYTF.